This T cell receptor beta chain is drawn from a study of shared clonotypes between healthy human individuals. Study results and caveats: Roughly 5% of naive CD4 clonotypes were common to a handful of donors. Across subsets, estimated richness was generally greater for naive than for memory populations. Non-shared clonotypes showed lower generation probabilities than clonotypes common to all four donors.

V lost 0 bases, J lost 1 base, and 9 bases lay in between. Germline lookup yields CDR1 SGHTA and CDR2 FQGNSA. This CDR3 has 15 residues. Researchers partitioned CD4+ cells into CD45RA+ naive and CD45RA-negative memory subsets. Measured with immunoSEQ multiplex PCR; TCRdb has only the in-frame clones, and not every one. The repertoire includes over 2 million clones, about nine tenths of them detected once, and 0.3% to 0.4% sits in the top ten. On this clone itself: The antigen remains unidentified.

This receptor was identified in a man between 18 and 29 years old in good health. Some clones in this sample may be carry-over from other donors' samples. The sequencing sample was made of naive CD4+ T cells from PBMCs. Subset: CD45RA+ positively selected. The chain links TRBV7-2 to TRBJ2-5; no firm D call. The CDR3 region has the DNA TGTGCCAGCAGCTTAGCGGTATGGGCCCAAGAGACCCAGTACTTC. It translates to CASSLAVWAQETQYF.